This TCR beta chain was captured in a study of early T cells in non-severe SARS-CoV-2 infection. TCRdb analysed the 5' RACE reads with MiXCR anew, one entry per CDR3 protein. The data contain about 35,000 distinct CDR3 sequences, 5% to 6% of them singletons. This clonotype showed up just a few times. This CDR3 comprises 13 residues. Germline V CDR1 and CDR2: SGHDT, YYEEEE. Between the trimmed V and J ends, which lost 4 bases and 3 bases, there was a span of 10 bases. Sequencing was carried out using whole blood. The genes are TRBV5-6 and TRBJ2-5; D ambiguous. This TCR was recovered from an adult who was a healthcare worker with PCR-confirmed SARS-CoV-2 infection or an uninfected control (not recorded which). In DNA, the CDR3 is TGTGCCAGCAGCCGGGCCGTCGAAGAGACCCAGTACTTC. It specifies CASSRAVEETQYF.